This T cell receptor (beta chain) comes out of a study of radiotherapy plus CTLA-4 blockade in lung cancer. Study information: Objective response was observed in about 19% of patients, and disease control in roughly 30%. General study results and limits: An expansion of tumor-derived TCR clones occurred in blood after radiotherapy plus ipilimumab. Early blood T cell clone dynamics, with interferon-beta, were reported to best predict response.

CDR3 length: 17 residues. Germline CDR1 reads SQVTM; CDR2 reads ANQGSEA. Trimming removed 6 bases at V and 5 bases at J, with 28 bases between. Turning to this clone: Its antigen is not known.

Patients had chemo-refractory metastatic non-small-cell lung cancer and received focal radiation plus CTLA-4 blockade that used ipilimumab. Sequenced by immunoSEQ multiplex PCR; TCRdb stores in-frame clones only, minus some. This sample has 60,000 to 75,000 clones, with more than 70% found just once. The clonotype originates from a human donor with non-small cell lung cancer whose response to radiotherapy plus ipilimumab could not be evaluated. Some clones in this sample may be carry-over from other donors' samples. This chain links TRBV29-1 with TRBJ1-2; weak D call: TRBD1 (5 bases). The specimen comprised peripheral blood, sampled from a patient treated with radiotherapy plus ipilimumab. CDR3 in amino acids: CSVPHVGGEGEYYGYTF. CDR3 coding DNA: TGCAGCGTCCCTCACGTCGGGGGAGAAGGGGAATATTATGGCTACACCTTC.